The next 18 T cell receptor beta chains were all read from a single sample in a study of T cell responses to AZD1222 COVID-19 vaccine (dated by TCRdb to the early 2020s). Libraries were constructed by the immunoSEQ multiplex PCR assay. TCRdb took over this immuneACCESS table, retaining in-frame rearrangements with V and J assigned. Such tables are incomplete; in checked studies, under half of the missing clones stem from an unresolved V gene, and the remainder is unexplained. Present in this sample are roughly 170,000 clones, around nine tenths of which were seen just once. In total, the top ten clones hold roughly 0.49% of the sample. The sample's time point label is to be understood as: baseline before first vaccination. The material was peripheral blood, obtained on day 0 of AZD1222 vaccination. The source is an adult in good health.

This rearrangement joins TRBV29-1 to TRBJ1-2; D not certain. Trimming pared 3 bases from V and 4 bases from J, leaving 12 bases between. CDR1 is SQVTM and CDR2 is ANQGSEA in the germline V gene. This CDR3 contains 13 residues. The DNA of the CDR3 is TGCAGCGTTGAGGACCTCTGGAGCTATGGCTACACCTTC. Translation: CSVEDLWSYGYTF.

Concerning this clone: The same CDR3 also results from other DNA sequences found in this sample. This sequence joins TRBV7-2 and TRBJ2-5, with D hard to call. V gave up 5 bases and J gave up 3 bases, with 4 bases separating them. The CDR3 runs to 11 residues. Germline assignment: CDR1 SGHTA and CDR2 FQGNSA. In DNA, the CDR3 is TGTGCCAGCAGCCTAAAAGAGACCCAGTACTTC. Its protein is CASSLKETQYF. Combining the CDR3 with reference TRBV7-2 and TRBJ2-5 gives the whole variable domain GAGVSQSPSNKVTEKGKDVELRCDPISGHTALYWYRQSLGQGLEFLIYFQGNSAPDKSGLPSDRFSAERTGGSVSTLTIQRTQQEDSAVYLCASSLKETQYFGPGTRLLVL.

The chain has TRBV5-4 and TRBJ1-2, with D perhaps matching TRBD1 (5 bases). Looked up from germline, CDR1 is SGHNT and CDR2 is YYREEE (reference sequence). The V gene lost 1 base and the J gene lost 4 bases, with 11 bases spanning the gap. The CDR3 runs 14 residues. The CDR3 bases are TGTGCCAGCAGCTTGCATCAGGGACCCTATGGCTACACCTTC. Translated: CASSLHQGPYGYTF.

The V call is TRBV5-8, the J call TRBJ1-6, with a weak D call TRBD1 (5 bases). The CDR3 has 16 residues. From germline, CDR1 is SGHTS and CDR2 YDEGEE. Deletions cut 4 bases from V and 5 bases from J, with 16 bases between. CDR3 DNA sequence: TGTGCCAGCAGCCCCGGACACACCCGGAATAATTCACCCCTCCACTTT. Amino acid sequence: CASSPGHTRNNSPLHF.

In its sample, this clone was seen once. The V gene is TRBV30, the J gene TRBJ2-7, with D uncertain. Germline V gives CDR1 GTSNPN, CDR2 SVGIG (reference sequence). The CDR3 covers 10 residues. V lost 7 bases to trimming and J lost 7 bases, with 11 bases between them. The CDR3 DNA follows: TGTGCCTTAAAGGTCGGGGAGCAGTACTTC. Protein sequence: CALKVGEQYF.

The gene calls are TRBV6-5 and TRBJ2-2, with D perhaps matching TRBD1 (5 bases). The CDR3 loop spans 12 amino acids. Trimming cost V 10 bases and J 4 bases, with 10 bases left between them. Germline V gene lookup returns CDR1 MNHEY and CDR2 SVGAGI. As DNA, the CDR3 is TGTGCCATCCTGGGGCTCACCGGGGAGCTGTTTTTT. This codes for CAILGLTGELFF.

The chain links TRBV19 to TRBJ1-5, with D hard to call. Germline CDR1 and CDR2: LNHDA and SQIVND (reference sequence). The ends were cut back, 4 bases at V and 7 bases at J, with 11 bases in the middle. This CDR3 contains 13 residues. As DNA, the CDR3 is TGTGCCAGTAGTAGTGAGGGAAGGCAGCCCCAGCATTTT. It encodes CASSSEGRQPQHF. Supplemented by reference TRBV19 and TRBJ1-5, the full variable domain reads DGGITQSPKYLFRKEGQNVTLSCEQNLNHDAMYWYRQDPGQGLRLIYYSQIVNDFQKGDIAEGYSVSREKKESFPLTVTSAQKNPTAFYLCASSSEGRQPQHFGDGTRLSIL.

The V and J genes are TRBV6-2 or TRBV6-3 and TRBJ1-5, with D uncertain. The CDR3 loop spans 13 amino acids. Germline V gene lookup returns CDR1 MNHEY and CDR2 SVGEGT. Between the trimmed V and J ends, which lost 3 bases and 7 bases, there was a span of 10 bases. In DNA, the CDR3 is TGTGCCAGCAGTTATAGGGAGCGGCAGCCCCAGCATTTT. Encoded protein: CASSYRERQPQHF.

The gene calls are TRBV7-9 and TRBJ2-3, with D unresolved. Trimming pared 1 base from V and 2 bases from J, leaving 10 bases between. CDR1 is SEHNR, CDR2 FQNEAQ, per germline (reference sequence). CDR3 length equals 15 residues. Written as DNA, the CDR3 is TGTGCCAGCAGCTTAGAACAGAGTACCACAGATACGCAGTATTTT. Translation gives CASSLEQSTTDTQYF. Supplemented by reference TRBV7-9 and TRBJ2-3, the full variable domain reads DTGVSQNPRHKITKRGQNVTFRCDPISEHNRLYWYRQTLGQGPEFLTYFQNEAQLEKSRLLSDRFSAERPKGSFSTLEIQRTEQGDSAMYLCASSLEQSTTDTQYFGPGTRLTVL.

V usage is TRBV30 and J usage is TRBJ1-1, with a tentative D call TRBD1 (6 bases). Trimming took 3 bases from V and 1 from J, leaving 12 bases between them. The CDR3 is 14 amino acids. The germline CDR1 and CDR2 sequences are GTSNPN and SVGIG (reference sequence). The CDR3 loop reads CAWSRTVSNTEAFF. CDR3 nucleotides: TGTGCCTGGAGCCGGACAGTGTCGAACACTGAAGCTTTCTTT.

The chain recombines TRBV9 with TRBJ1-3; the D gene is possibly TRBD1 (6 bases). The CDR3 contains 17 residues. From germline, CDR1 is SGDLS and CDR2 YYNGEE. V lost 4 bases to trimming and J lost 0 bases, with 17 bases between them. CDR3 DNA sequence: TGTGCCAGCAGCTCTCCCGTCCGGGACATCTCTGGAAACACCATATATTTT. Protein: CASSSPVRDISGNTIYF. The full variable domain, rest sourced from reference TRBV9 and TRBJ1-3, is DSGVTQTPKHLITATGQRVTLRCSPRSGDLSVYWYQQSLDQGLQFLIQYYNGEERAKGNILERFSAQQFPDLHSELNLSSLELGDSALYFCASSSPVRDISGNTIYFGEGSWLTVV.

The rearrangement uses TRBV3-1 (or the pseudogene TRBV3-2) and TRBJ1-2; perhaps TRBD1 as D (5 bases). Trimming took 0 bases from V and 2 from J, leaving 13 bases between them. Germline V gene sequence: CDR1 LGHDT, CDR2 YNNKEL (reference sequence). The CDR3 is 16 amino acids. The DNA for the CDR3 is TGTGCCAGCAGCCAAGATGTATCGCGGGGCAACTATGGCTACACCTTC. The encoded protein is CASSQDVSRGNYGYTF.

The rearrangement uses TRBV27 and TRBJ1-5; a weak D match, TRBD1 (5 bases). V lost 4 bases and J lost 3, with 7 bases in between. This CDR3 spans 13 amino acids. Germline assignment: CDR1 MNHEY and CDR2 SMNVEV (reference sequence). The CDR3 loop reads CASSSTVNQPQHF. The CDR3 DNA follows: TGTGCCAGCAGTTCGACAGTCAATCAGCCCCAGCATTTT.

The chain is built from TRBV18 and TRBJ1-3; 10 nucleotides agree with TRBD1. V shed 2 bases and J 3 bases; nucleotides not matched to a gene: 4. CDR3 size: 16 residues. CDR1 KGHSH and CDR2 LQKENI come from the germline V gene. CDR3 protein: CASSPDRGRIGNTIYF. The CDR3 coding sequence is TGTGCCAGCTCACCAGACAGGGGGCGGATTGGAAACACCATATATTTT. The entire variable domain, with the rest obtained from reference TRBV18 and TRBJ1-3, is as follows: NAGVMQNPRHLVRRRGQEARLRCSPMKGHSHVYWYRQLPEEGLKFMVYLQKENIIDESGMPKERFSAEFPKEGPSILRIQQVVRGDSAAYFCASSPDRGRIGNTIYFGEGSWLTVV.

CDR3 loop: CATQTDVNTEAFF. CDR3 nucleotide sequence: TGTGCCACGCAAACAGACGTGAACACTGAAGCTTTCTTT. This chain joins TRBV2 and TRBJ1-1; no clear D. This CDR3 contains 13 residues. CDR1 and CDR2 (germline): SNHLY, FYNNEI. Trimming removed 10 bases from V and 0 bases from J, with 12 bases in between.

This clone showed up just a few times. The sample has other DNA sequences that encode this CDR3 too. The chain links TRBV5-1 to TRBJ2-1, with D unclear. V was shortened by 2 bases and J by 6 bases, with 6 bases between the two germline ends. Germline V CDR1 and CDR2: SGHRS, YFSETQ. This CDR3 region has 12 residues. CDR3 nucleotides: TGCGCCAGCAGCTTAGAGGTCAATGAGCAGTTCTTC. This translates into CASSLEVNEQFF.

The V gene is TRBV27, the J gene TRBJ2-3; D might be TRBD1 (5 bases). The CDR3 contains 15 residues. The germline V gene encodes CDR1 MNHEY and CDR2 SMNVEV (reference sequence). V gave up 0 bases and J gave up 5 bases, with 12 bases separating them. The CDR3 here is CASSLSILGEDTQYF. The CDR3 region has the DNA TGTGCCAGCAGTTTATCGATCCTAGGGGAAGATACGCAGTATTTT.

The chain uses TRBV28 and TRBJ1-1; 7 bases are a match to TRBD1. J gave up 3 bases and V 7 bases, and 5 bases lay outside the gene matches. Per germline, CDR1 MDHEN and CDR2 SYDVKM. The CDR3 covers 13 residues. The CDR3 bases are TGTGCCAGCACATTAGGGGGCTACACTGAAGCTTTCTTT. The encoded protein is CASTLGGYTEAFF.